This T cell receptor beta chain is drawn from a study of glioma-infiltrating T cells. Overall study findings and caveats: Non-neoplastic patients had below-expected tissue-blood divergence, while all gliomas exceeded expectation.

Using RNA template, CDR3s of TCR alpha and beta were amplified with iRepertoire arm-PCR. Tissue mRNA or PBMC total RNA, roughly 100-400 ng, went into one-step reverse transcription and amplification. TCRdb reanalysed the multiplex PCR reads using MiXCR and keeps one entry per CDR3 protein. The profile shows roughly 120,000 distinct CDR3 sequences, more than 20% of them singletons. On this clonotype itself: Its antigen remains unknown. Being one base from a much bigger clone, this may be a read error.

The CDR3 is 15 residues long. CDR1 SNHLY and CDR2 FYNNEI come from the germline V gene. This clonotype was obtained from a human donor with low-grade glioma or glioblastoma, undergoing nonglioma brain surgery, or in good health (not recorded which). Input material: glioma tissue, nonneoplastic brain tissue, or PBMCs (not recorded which). V usage is TRBV2 and J usage is TRBJ2-1, with 7 nucleotides matching TRBD2. DNA for the CDR3: TGTGCCGGCAGTGAAACCCTAGCGGTCGTCAATGAGCAGTTCTTC. Its translation: CAGSETLAVVNEQFF.